Sequencing of this T cell receptor (beta chain) was carried out in a study of T cells in women clearing cervical HPV infection. The CDR3 runs to 17 residues. V was clipped by 2 bases and J by 7 bases; unmatched bases: 16. Germline V CDR1 and CDR2: MNHEY, SVGEGT. Libraries were prepared by immunoSEQ multiplex PCR; TCRdb keeps only in-frame clonotypes and omits some of them. This table lists some 40,000 clones. Turning to this clone: Coverage ceases 3 residues before the CDR3 finishes, and the germline J gene fills in the end.

The material sequenced was blood buffy coat. The origin of this receptor is a woman between 18 and 69 years old with a cervical HPV16 infection that either progressed to CIN3+ or cleared (not recorded which). V is TRBV6-2 or TRBV6-3 and J is TRBJ1-1; 7 positions agree with TRBD1. The CDR3 bases that were read are TGTGCCAGCAGTTACCTACGGGGGAGGGGGCGCGAGGTTGAA. Amino acid sequence: CASSYLRGRGREVE. The whole CDR3 reads CASSYLRGRGREVEAFF.